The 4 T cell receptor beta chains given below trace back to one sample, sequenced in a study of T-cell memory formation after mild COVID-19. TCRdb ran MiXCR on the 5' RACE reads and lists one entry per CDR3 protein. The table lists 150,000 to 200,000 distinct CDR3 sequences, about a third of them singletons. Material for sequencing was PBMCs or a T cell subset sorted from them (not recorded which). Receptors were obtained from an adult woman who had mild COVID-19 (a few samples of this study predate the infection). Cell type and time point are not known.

This chain's CDR3 is CATSRDRGYNEQFF. The CDR3 DNA follows: TGTGCCACCAGCAGAGATCGGGGCTACAATGAGCAGTTCTTC. The J gene is TRBJ2-1, the V gene TRBV15; D may be TRBD2 (5 bases). The germline V gene has CDR1 LNHNV and CDR2 YYDKDF (reference sequence). The V end was cut by 0 bases, the J end by 3 bases, with 6 bases between. The CDR3 totals 14 residues.

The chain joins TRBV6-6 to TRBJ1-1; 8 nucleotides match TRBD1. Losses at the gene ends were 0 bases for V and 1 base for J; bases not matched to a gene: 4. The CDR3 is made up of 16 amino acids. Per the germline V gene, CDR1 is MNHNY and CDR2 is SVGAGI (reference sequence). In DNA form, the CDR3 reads TGTGCCAGCAGTTACTCTCCACAGGGGGGGAACACTGAAGCTTTCTTT. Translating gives CASSYSPQGGNTEAFF.

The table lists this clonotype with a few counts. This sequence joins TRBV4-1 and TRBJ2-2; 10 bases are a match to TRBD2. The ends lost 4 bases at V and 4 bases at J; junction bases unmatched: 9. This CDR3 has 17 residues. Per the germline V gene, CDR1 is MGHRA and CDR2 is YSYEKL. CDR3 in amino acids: CASSLPAGGPGTGELFF. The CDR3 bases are TGCGCCAGCAGCCTACCAGCGGGGGGGCCAGGCACCGGGGAGCTGTTTTTT.

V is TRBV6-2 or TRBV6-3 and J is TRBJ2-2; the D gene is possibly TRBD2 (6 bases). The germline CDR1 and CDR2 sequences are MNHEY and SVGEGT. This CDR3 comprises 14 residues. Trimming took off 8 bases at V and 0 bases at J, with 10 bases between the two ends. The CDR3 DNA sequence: TGTGCCAGCTCCAAGCGGGCGAACACCGGGGAGCTGTTTTTT. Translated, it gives CASSKRANTGELFF.